Presented here are 10 T cell receptor beta chains from one specimen sequenced in a study of CD8+ T cells in alopecia areata. Sequencing templates came from extracted RNA that was reverse transcribed into cDNA. Some clones are missing from TCRdb's copy, which holds only in-frame ones; the method was immunoSEQ multiplex PCR. The sample holds approximately 210,000 clones, approximately 67% seen once. Treatment meaning: oral pan-JAK inhibitor, 5-10 mg twice daily. Sequencing was performed on CD4+ T cells sorted from blood, taken around week 50, from a patient treated with tofacitinib. The receptors stem from a human donor with alopecia areata.

This clone has only a few counts. The rearrangement uses TRBV19 and TRBJ1-5; D call uncertain. Per the germline V gene, CDR1 is LNHDA and CDR2 is SQIVND (reference sequence). The V gene lost 1 base and the J gene lost 7 bases, with 11 bases spanning the gap. This CDR3 spans 14 amino acids. Written as DNA, the CDR3 is TGTGCCAGTAGTATAGTTCAGTCTGGGCAGCCCCAGCATTTT. Protein product: CASSIVQSGQPQHF.

A few counts support this clone. The rearrangement uses TRBV4-3 and TRBJ2-2; D remains ambiguous. CDR1 is LGHNA, CDR2 YSLEER, per germline. V was cut by 0 bases and J by 4 bases, with 9 bases left in between. This CDR3 region has 15 residues. CDR3 bases: TGCGCCAGCAGCCAAGAGCAAGGGATCACCGGGGAGCTGTTTTTT. Its translation is CASSQEQGITGELFF.

This clone came up a few times. The chain is built from TRBV29-1 and TRBJ2-5; a possible D gene is TRBD1 (6 bases). V was trimmed by 3 bases and J by 0 bases, leaving 8 bases between them. CDR3 length: 13 amino acids. Germline-derived CDR1 and CDR2 are SQVTM and ANQGSEA. CDR3 nucleotides: TGCAGCGTTGACAGGGGAAACCAAGAGACCCAGTACTTC. Translated, it gives CSVDRGNQETQYF.

The chain links TRBV25-1 to TRBJ1-1; 9 nucleotides agree with TRBD1. There are 14 residues in the CDR3. Germline lookup yields CDR1 MGHDK and CDR2 SYGVNS. The V and J ends lost 6 bases and 5 bases, in that order; junction bases with no gene match: 7. The CDR3 spells CASRGTGRITEAFF. The CDR3, as DNA: TGTGCCAGCAGGGGGACAGGGAGGATTACTGAAGCTTTCTTT.

This clone appeared a few times. The chain joins TRBV30 to TRBJ1-2, with D tentatively TRBD1 (6 bases). The CDR3 is made up of 13 amino acids. Germline values: CDR1 GTSNPN, CDR2 SVGIG (reference sequence). Trimming shortened V by 3 bases and J by 7 bases, and 15 bases separated the two germline ends. The CDR3 DNA reads TGTGCCTGGAGGACCCGGGACATCGGTGGCTACACCTTC. Translation gives CAWRTRDIGGYTF.

The rearrangement links TRBV5-1 to TRBJ2-1; 7 nucleotides match TRBD1. This CDR3 is 16 amino acids long. The V and J ends lost 4 bases and 2 bases, in that order; junction bases with no gene match: 9. Germline V gene data show CDR1 as SGHRS and CDR2 as YFSETQ. The CDR3 spells CASSQDRTSTYNEQFF. CDR3 nucleotides: TGCGCCAGCAGCCAGGACAGGACATCCACCTACAATGAGCAGTTCTTC.

V is TRBV5-6 and J is TRBJ2-5; unclear D gene. V shed 4 bases and J shed 5 bases, with 6 bases lying between them. The CDR3 has 11 amino acids. Germline assignment: CDR1 SGHDT and CDR2 YYEEEE. The CDR3, as DNA: TGTGCCAGCAGCAGCAGGGAGACCCAGTACTTC. Amino acid sequence: CASSSRETQYF.

The chain carries TRBV29-1 and TRBJ2-5; D may match TRBD1 or TRBD2 (5 bases each). Trimming took 3 bases from V and 5 from J, leaving 13 bases between them. There are 13 residues in the CDR3. Germline loops: CDR1 SQVTM, CDR2 ANQGSEA. The CDR3 nucleotides read TGCAGCGTTGATCATCTAGGGACGGAGACCCAGTACTTC. Residues: CSVDHLGTETQYF.

This chain joins TRBV28 and TRBJ2-6, with 9 nucleotides matching TRBD1. CDR3 length: 18 residues. CDR1 is MDHEN and CDR2 is SYDVKM in the germline V gene. The ends lost 3 bases at V and 2 bases at J; junction bases unmatched: 8. The CDR3 region has the DNA TGTGCCAGCAGTTTTTTGGGGACAGGGTCTCCTGGGGCCAACGTCCTGACTTTC. It codes for CASSFLGTGSPGANVLTF.

The rearrangement links TRBV5-1 to TRBJ2-3; possible D gene TRBD1, 6 bases. V dropped 0 bases and J dropped 2 bases, with 7 bases sitting between them. The V gene's germline CDR1 is SGHRS and CDR2 YFSETQ. This CDR3 is 14 amino acids long. The CDR3 DNA follows: TGCGCCAGCAGCTTGGGACAGGCCACAGATACGCAGTATTTT. Its translation is CASSLGQATDTQYF.